The rows below give T cell receptor beta chains drawn from one sample of a study of T cells in Graves' hyperthyroidism and ophthalmopathy. A single record per CDR3 protein comes from TCRdb applying MiXCR to the multiplex PCR reads. This table holds roughly 720,000 distinct CDR3 sequences, roughly a sixth found once. What was sequenced was blood. Receptor source: a man aged 50 to 59 with Graves' hyperthyroidism. The CDR3 runs from the conserved cysteine through the conserved F or W. Each record gives: clone size, V gene, J gene, D gene, CDR3 protein, CDR3 DNA. A D gene is named only where the DNA matches it firmly. Only part of the rows carry a size: once, few, many, or a class if the clone is expanded.

-,TRBV7-9,TRBJ2-3,-,CASSPGAPRADTQYF,TGTGCCAGCAGTCCGGGGGCGCCACGAGCAGATACGCAGTATTTT
many,TRBV19,TRBJ1-1,-,CASSSGGDLESTEAFF,TGTGCCAGTAGCTCTGGGGGAGACCTGGAAAGCACTGAAGCTTTCTTT
many,TRBV10-1,TRBJ2-7,-,CASSLGTLGYEQYF,TGCGCCAGCAGTTTGGGAACGTTGGGATACGAGCAGTACTTC
few,TRBV19,TRBJ2-3,TRBD2,CASSTNRDYNTDTQYF,TGTGCCAGTAGCACTAACCGGGACTACAACACAGATACGCAGTATTTT
few,TRBV27,TRBJ2-2,TRBD2,CASSLAGAAGELFF,TGTGCCAGCAGTTTAGCGGGAGCGGCCGGGGAGCTGTTTTTT
few,TRBV18,TRBJ1-4,-,CASSPGTGEEKLFF,TGTGCCAGCTCACCCGGGACCGGGGAGGAAAAACTGTTTTTT
many,TRBV30,TRBJ1-2,-,CAWSGGVLVGYTF,TGTGCCTGGAGCGGCGGGGTCCTGGTAGGCTACACCTTC
many,TRBV28,TRBJ2-7,-,CASSFAGHGYEQYF,TGTGCCAGCAGTTTCGCGGGACACGGATACGAGCAGTACTTC
-,TRBV6-1,TRBJ1-3,TRBD1,CASSSGGLISGNTIYF,TGTGCCAGCAGTTCAGGGGGACTGATCTCTGGAAACACCATATATTTT
many,TRBV20-1,TRBJ2-3,-,CSARESGSDTQYF,TGCAGTGCTAGGGAAAGCGGGTCAGATACGCAGTATTTT
-,TRBV2,TRBJ1-1,-,CASRLEETEAVF,TGTGCCAGCAGGTTAGAGGAGACTGAAGCTGTCTTT
few,TRBV5-1,TRBJ2-3,-,CASSLGQGPNTQYF,TGCGCCAGCAGCTTGGGGCAGGGCCCAAATACGCAGTATTTT
few,TRBV3-1,TRBJ2-7,-,CASSVYSSDAYEQYF,TGTGCCAGCAGCGTTTACTCGAGCGATGCCTACGAGCAGTACTTC
-,TRBV4-1,TRBJ1-1,-,CASSPLGLTEAFF,TGCGCCAGCAGCCCCTTAGGTCTGACTGAAGCTTTCTTT
many,TRBV29-1,TRBJ1-6,TRBD1,CSAGTGGGNSPLHF,TGCAGCGCAGGGACAGGGGGAGGTAATTCACCCCTCCACTTT
once,TRBV28,TRBJ1-2,TRBD1,CASSFFDRADGYTF,TGTGCCAGCAGTTTCTTTGACAGGGCGGATGGCTACACCTTC
many,TRBV12-3/TRBV12-4,TRBJ2-1,-,CASGPRDSSSYNEQFF,TGTGCCAGCGGACCGCGGGACAGTAGCTCCTACAATGAGCAGTTCTTC
-,TRBV28,TRBJ1-3,-,CASRPGGGNTIYF,TGTGCCAGCAGGCCCGGGGGAGGAAACACCATATATTTT
-,TRBV28,TRBJ2-1,TRBD2,CASSPPSGRPCNEQFF,TGTGCCAGCAGTCCCCCCAGCGGGAGGCCCTGCAATGAGCAGTTCTTC
-,TRBV3-1,TRBJ1-2,-,CACTRFGAEPNYGYTF,TGTGCCTGCACCCGATTTGGGGCGGAACCTAACTATGGCTACACCTTC
few,TRBV5-1,TRBJ2-7,-,CASSASTYEQYF,TGCGCCAGCAGCGCCAGCACCTACGAGCAGTACTTC
many,TRBV11-2,TRBJ2-2,-,CASYQAGTGELFF,TGTGCCAGCTACCAGGCGGGAACCGGGGAGCTGTTTTTT
once,TRBV19,TRBJ2-3,-,CASSKRGVAGRGDTQYF,TGTGCCAGTAGCAAAAGGGGGGTAGCCGGAAGAGGTGATACGCAGTATTTT
-,TRBV7-2,TRBJ2-3,TRBD2,CASSYTSGGTDTQYF,TGTGCCAGCAGCTATACTAGCGGGGGAACAGATACGCAGTATTTT
many,TRBV20-1,TRBJ1-5,TRBD1,CSATGTGYSNQPQHF,TGCAGTGCCACCGGGACAGGGTATAGCAATCAGCCCCAGCATTTT
-,TRBV11-3,TRBJ1-1,TRBD1,CASSDQQGENTEAFF,TGTGCCAGCAGCGACCAACAGGGGGAAAACACTGAAGCTTTCTTT
-,TRBV25-1,TRBJ2-7,-,CASSEPGQGKYYEQYF,TGTGCCAGCAGTGAACCCGGGCAGGGTAAATACTACGAGCAGTACTTC
-,TRBV7-3,TRBJ2-2,-,CASKPHPNTGEPFF,TGTGCCAGCAAACCCCACCCGAACACCGGGGAGCCGTTTTTT
-,TRBV7-2,TRBJ2-4,TRBD2,CASSLRSSGRTKNIQYF,TGTGCCAGCAGCTTAAGGTCTAGCGGGAGAACCAAAAACATTCAGTACTTC
many,TRBV27,TRBJ2-1,-,CASKDQGLLNEQFF,TGTGCCAGCAAGGACCAGGGTTTACTCAATGAGCAGTTCTTC
many,TRBV5-1,TRBJ2-7,TRBD1,CASSLAGTGLYEQYF,TGTGCCAGCAGCTTAGCCGGGACAGGACTCTACGAGCAGTACTTC
-,TRBV6-1,TRBJ2-7,TRBD1,CASSVSGTGENYEQYF,TGTGCCAGCAGTGTTTCCGGGACAGGGGAAAACTACGAGCAGTACTTC
many,TRBV28,TRBJ2-7,TRBD2,CASSTGTSGSLADEQYF,TGTGCCAGCAGTACCGGGACTAGCGGGAGTCTTGCGGACGAGCAGTACTTC
-,TRBV4-3,TRBJ2-1,-,CASSQDFGRIYNEQFF,TGCGCCAGCAGCCAAGACTTCGGCCGAATCTACAATGAGCAGTTCTTC
many,TRBV2,TRBJ2-1,TRBD2,CASRASGDSSYNEQFF,TGTGCCAGCAGGGCTAGCGGGGATAGCTCCTACAATGAGCAGTTCTTC
many,TRBV11-2,TRBJ2-7,TRBD1,CASSLEQGLYEQYF,TGTGCCAGCAGCTTAGAACAGGGGTTGTACGAGCAGTACTTC
many,TRBV2,TRBJ1-2,-,CASSEGVGGNYGYTF,TGTGCCAGCAGTGAAGGTGTGGGCGGTAACTATGGCTACACCTTC
many,TRBV27,TRBJ1-6,-,CASSSPPFKSNSPLHF,TGTGCCAGCAGTTCCCCTCCGTTTAAGTCTAATTCACCCCTCCACTTT
-,TRBV29-1,TRBJ2-7,-,CSASDSTYEQYF,TGCAGCGCCAGCGACAGTACCTACGAGCAGTACTTC
few,TRBV27,TRBJ2-7,-,CASSRTGTGEQYF,TGTGCCAGCAGTCGGACGGGCACGGGGGAGCAGTACTTC
few,TRBV12-3/TRBV12-4,TRBJ2-2,TRBD2,CASTPLTGGPGAGELFF,TGTGCCAGCACTCCCCTAACGGGAGGGCCGGGGGCCGGGGAGCTGTTTTTT
-,TRBV5-1,TRBJ2-3,-,CASSFEGREWDTQYF,TGCGCCAGCAGCTTTGAAGGGCGTGAATGGGATACGCAGTATTTT
few,TRBV7-9,TRBJ2-1,-,CASSLTVHEQFF,TGTGCCAGCAGCTTAACGGTCCATGAGCAGTTCTTC
-,TRBV27,TRBJ1-5,-,CASSPRDNYSNQPQHF,TGTGCCAGCAGTCCAAGGGACAACTATAGCAATCAGCCCCAGCATTTT
many,TRBV30,TRBJ2-3,-,CAWRGRGGYSTDTQYF,TGTGCCTGGAGGGGTAGGGGCGGGTATAGCACAGATACGCAGTATTTT
many,TRBV11-2,TRBJ2-5,-,CASSLDLQTPETQYF,TGTGCCAGCAGCTTAGATCTCCAGACCCCAGAGACCCAGTACTTC
few,TRBV6-1,TRBJ2-1,-,CASRSSADNEQFF,TGTGCCAGCAGGAGTTCGGCGGACAATGAGCAGTTCTTC
-,TRBV9,TRBJ1-5,-,CASSATGGYYQPQHF,TGTGCCAGCAGCGCCACGGGGGGCTACTATCAGCCCCAGCATTTT
-,TRBV7-6,TRBJ2-1,TRBD2,CASSYSSGTSIPEQFF,TGTGCCAGCAGCTACAGCTCCGGGACTAGCATCCCTGAGCAGTTCTTC
-,TRBV6-1,TRBJ2-5,TRBD1,CASRDRDIETQYF,TGTGCCAGCAGAGACAGGGATATTGAGACCCAGTACTTC
many,TRBV18,TRBJ1-1,-,CASSDDRNTEAFF,TGTGCCAGCTCAGATGACAGAAACACTGAAGCTTTCTTT
many,TRBV20-1,TRBJ2-5,TRBD2,CSARASGRPQETQYF,TGCAGTGCTAGAGCTAGCGGGAGGCCACAAGAGACCCAGTACTTC
-,TRBV6-1,TRBJ1-5,-,CASSLSVLGNQPQHF,TGTGCCAGCAGCCTCAGTGTTCTGGGGAATCAGCCCCAGCATTTT
many,TRBV6-5,TRBJ2-5,-,CASSYSDLKTQYF,TGTGCCAGCAGTTACTCGGACCTTAAGACCCAGTACTTC
-,TRBV19,TRBJ2-7,TRBD1,CASRPRDRDGEQYF,TGTGCCAGTAGACCCCGGGACAGGGATGGCGAGCAGTACTTC
few,TRBV18,TRBJ1-6,-,CASSPSGRGYSPLHF,TGTGCCAGCTCACCATCAGGACGTGGTTATTCACCCCTCCACTTT